The 25 T cell receptor beta chains given below trace back to one sample, sequenced in a study of blood T cell repertoires in COVID-19. Sequencing was performed with immunoSEQ multiplex PCR; in TCRdb, only in-frame clones are kept and a portion is missing. The profile shows more than 35,000 clones, approximately 91% of them singletons. The material sequenced was peripheral blood. These receptors originate from a man in his 70s with acute or convalescent COVID-19.

The chain couples TRBV5-1 to TRBJ2-3; 9 bases map to TRBD2. The J segment lost 2 bases and the V segment lost 0 bases, leaving 7 bases of the junction unmatched. This CDR3 region has 17 residues. Germline V gene data show CDR1 as SGHRS and CDR2 as YFSETQ. The CDR3 loop is CASSLGPLAGVTDTQYF. The CDR3 DNA is TGCGCCAGCAGCTTGGGGCCCTTAGCGGGAGTCACAGATACGCAGTATTTT.

V usage is TRBV27 and J usage is TRBJ2-1, with 10 bases identical to TRBD1. Losses at the gene ends were 5 bases for V and 0 bases for J; bases not matched to a gene: 10. Germline V gives CDR1 MNHEY, CDR2 SMNVEV (reference sequence). The CDR3 has 18 amino acids. The CDR3 loop is CASSHRQGAGSSYNEQFF. The CDR3 DNA is TGTGCCAGCAGTCACCGACAGGGGGCCGGTAGCTCCTACAATGAGCAGTTCTTC.

The chain recombines TRBV7-2 with TRBJ1-6; D is undetermined. Trimming stripped 5 bases from V and 11 bases from J, with 13 bases between. The CDR3 loop spans 13 amino acids. CDR1 and CDR2 (germline): SGHTA, FQGNSA. CDR3 DNA sequence: TGTGCCAGCAGCCCGAAGCCCGAGGCACCCCTCCACTTT. Translation gives CASSPKPEAPLHF. Supplemented by reference TRBV7-2 and TRBJ1-6, the full variable domain reads GAGVSQSPSNKVTEKGKDVELRCDPISGHTALYWYRQSLGQGLEFLIYFQGNSAPDKSGLPSDRFSAERTGGSVSTLTIQRTQQEDSAVYLCASSPKPEAPLHFGNGTRLTVT.

V is TRBV4-3 and J is TRBJ2-6; D is unclear. V gave up 1 base and J gave up 3 bases, with 10 bases separating them. Looked up from germline, CDR1 is LGHNA and CDR2 is YSLEER. The CDR3 has 16 residues. This CDR3 is CASSQGSVVGANVLTF. CDR3 sequence (DNA): TGCGCCAGCAGCCAAGGTTCCGTTGTTGGGGCCAACGTCCTGACTTTC.

The J gene is TRBJ2-4, the V gene TRBV28, with 11 bases that match TRBD2. Trimming at V came to 4 bases and at J to 6 bases, leaving 5 bases not matched to a gene. The CDR3 sequence is 15 residues long. Per germline, CDR1 MDHEN and CDR2 SYDVKM. The CDR3, as DNA: TGTGCCAGCAGTTCGACTAGCGGGACGGCAAACATTCAGTACTTC. It codes for CASSSTSGTANIQYF.

This clone has a handful of counts. The CDR3 reads CASSSGTGGNQPQHF. The CDR3 DNA reads as TGTGCCAGCTCCTCCGGGACAGGGGGCAATCAGCCCCAGCATTTT. This rearrangement joins TRBV18 to TRBJ1-5, with 10 bases fitting TRBD1. The J segment lost 2 bases and the V segment lost 6 bases, leaving 4 bases of the junction unmatched. The V gene's germline CDR1 is KGHSH and CDR2 LQKENI. The CDR3 is 15 residues long.

The chain employs TRBV11-2 and TRBJ2-7; 7 nucleotides align to TRBD2. Per the germline V gene, CDR1 is SGHAT and CDR2 is FQNNGV. V was pared by 8 bases and J by 1 base, with 5 bases of the junction left unmatched. The CDR3 is made up of 13 amino acids. The CDR3: CASGLGLSYEQYF. In DNA form, the CDR3 reads TGTGCCAGCGGTTTGGGACTATCCTACGAGCAGTACTTC.

V and J are TRBV7-3 and TRBJ2-1; tentatively, D is TRBD1 (7 bases). Germline assignment: CDR1 SGHTA and CDR2 FQGTGA. This CDR3 is built from 12 residues. The V end was cut by 4 bases, the J end by 15 bases, with 16 bases between. CDR3 in DNA: TGTGCCAGCAGCTCTACAGGGGAGGTTCGGTTCTTC. Translation: CASSSTGEVRFF.

The chain links TRBV9 to TRBJ2-2; TRBD1 matches at 7 bases. Per germline, CDR1 SGDLS and CDR2 YYNGEE. J lost 4 bases, V lost 3 bases, and 3 bases had no gene match. This CDR3 is 14 amino acids long. CDR3 sequence (DNA): TGTGCCAGCAGCGACGGGACAGCCACCGGGGAGCTGTTTTTT. It translates to CASSDGTATGELFF.

The chain recombines TRBV7-6 with TRBJ2-6; D remains unclear. Trimming took off 2 bases at V and 0 bases at J, with 8 bases between the two ends. The CDR3 sequence is 16 residues long. Germline-derived CDR1 and CDR2 are SGHVS and FNYEAQ. In DNA, the CDR3 is TGTGCCAGCAGCTTAAGCATAGCCTCTGGGGCCAACGTCCTGACTTTC. Amino acid sequence: CASSLSIASGANVLTF.

The chain has TRBV19 and TRBJ1-2, with 9 bases aligning to TRBD1. The CDR3 has 16 amino acids. J gave up 1 base and V 3 bases, and 6 bases lay outside the gene matches. CDR1 is LNHDA and CDR2 is SQIVND in the germline V gene (reference sequence). The CDR3 DNA reads as TGTGCCAGTAGTATTCTGGGACAGGGAATTAACTATGGCTACACCTTC. Translating gives CASSILGQGINYGYTF.

This sequence joins TRBV29-1 and TRBJ2-7; D may correspond to TRBD1 or TRBD2 (6 bases each). Germline V CDR1 and CDR2: SQVTM, ANQGSEA. V was shortened by 8 bases and J by 5 bases, with 19 bases between the two germline ends. CDR3 size: 13 residues. DNA for the CDR3: TGCAGCCTTGCGGGGCAGGGGTATAACGAGCAGTACTTC. Translation: CSLAGQGYNEQYF.

The chain is built from TRBV7-9 and TRBJ2-7; 9 positions match TRBD1. Germline CDR1 reads SEHNR; CDR2 reads FQNEAQ (reference sequence). The V segment lost 5 bases and the J segment 3 bases; nucleotides outside the gene matches: 5. This CDR3 spans 14 amino acids. As DNA, the CDR3 is TGTGCCAGCAGCCTCCGGGACAGGGACTACGAGCAGTACTTC. Its translation is CASSLRDRDYEQYF.

This clone was observed once. The chain links TRBV7-8 to TRBJ1-4; maybe TRBD1 (5 bases). The germline gives CDR1 SGHVS, CDR2 FQNEAQ. The ends were cut back, 5 bases at V and 4 bases at J, with 11 bases in the middle. The CDR3 consists of 14 residues. The CDR3 DNA reads TGTGCCAGCAGCCCGGGACTGGGTAATGAAAAACTGTTTTTT. This encodes CASSPGLGNEKLFF. Using reference TRBV7-8 and TRBJ1-4 for the parts outside the CDR3, the full variable domain is GAGVSQSPRYKVAKRGQDVALRCDPISGHVSLFWYQQALGQGPEFLTYFQNEAQLDKSGLPSDRFFAERPEGSVSTLKIQRTQQEDSAVYLCASSPGLGNEKLFFGSGTQLSVL.

This rearrangement joins TRBV11-2 to TRBJ2-7; D is unresolved. Germline loops: CDR1 SGHAT, CDR2 FQNNGV. The CDR3 runs 11 residues. V lost 8 bases and J lost 6, with 11 bases in between. DNA for the CDR3: TGTGCCAGCCATAGCTTTGGCGAGCAGTACTTC. It specifies CASHSFGEQYF.

The J gene is TRBJ2-1, the V gene TRBV9; 8 positions agree with TRBD1. The CDR3 has 15 amino acids. The V gene end was trimmed by 0 bases and the J gene end by 9 bases; junction bases not matched to a gene: 8. Germline V gene sequence: CDR1 SGDLS, CDR2 YYNGEE. DNA for the CDR3: TGTGCCAGCAGCGTAGGCCAGGGGGCGCGTGGTGAGCAGTTCTTC. This encodes CASSVGQGARGEQFF.

The chain carries TRBV6-5 and TRBJ1-4; no clear D gene. The CDR3 sequence is 11 residues long. V lost 8 bases and J lost 4, with 5 bases in between. CDR1 and CDR2 from the germline V gene are MNHEY and SVGAGI. The CDR3 coding sequence is TGTGCCAGCTGCGGTAATGAAAAACTGTTTTTT. This codes for CASCGNEKLFF.

There are a few counts of this clone. V gene TRBV11-2 combines with J gene TRBJ1-6; tentative D call: TRBD1 (5 bases). CDR3 size: 14 residues. CDR1 SGHAT and CDR2 FQNNGV come from the germline V gene. V was shortened by 4 bases and J by 7 bases, with 11 bases between the two germline ends. The CDR3 sequence: CASSSTGENSPLHF. The CDR3, as DNA: TGTGCCAGCAGCTCTACGGGGGAGAATTCACCCCTCCACTTT.

The chain combines TRBV6-2 or TRBV6-3 with TRBJ2-1; TRBD2 aligns across 9 bases. This CDR3 region has 20 residues. In germline, CDR1 is MNHEY, CDR2 SVGEGT. Losses at the gene ends were 2 bases for V and 3 bases for J; bases not matched to a gene: 17. CDR3 bases: TGTGCCAGCAGTTACCCCCGGGGGGTAGCGGGAGTAGGAGGCTACAATGAGCAGTTCTTC. Translating it yields CASSYPRGVAGVGGYNEQFF.

The gene calls are TRBV14 and TRBJ2-2, with TRBD1 as a possible D gene (6 bases). The germline CDR1 and CDR2 sequences are SGHDN and FVKESK. The CDR3 spans 16 residues. Trimming left V 1 base short and J 0 bases short, with 9 bases between. In DNA form, the CDR3 reads TGTGCCAGCAGCCAAGCAGGGGCCCCGAACACCGGGGAGCTGTTTTTT. This translates into CASSQAGAPNTGELFF.

This chain's CDR3 is CASRDNSNQPQHF. The CDR3 region has the DNA TGTGCCAGCAGGGATAACAGTAATCAGCCCCAGCATTTT. This chain uses TRBV6-5 with TRBJ1-5, with D uncertain. Trimming removed 6 bases at V and 4 bases at J, with 10 bases between. In germline, CDR1 is MNHEY, CDR2 SVGAGI. The CDR3 totals 13 residues.

The rearrangement links TRBV19 to TRBJ2-2; D might be TRBD1 (5 bases). This CDR3 spans 14 amino acids. Looked up from germline, CDR1 is LNHDA and CDR2 is SQIVND (reference sequence). V shed 5 bases and J shed 5 bases, with 12 bases lying between them. This chain's CDR3 is CASSVRQWTGELFF. CDR3 bases: TGTGCCAGTAGTGTCCGACAGTGGACCGGGGAGCTGTTTTTT.

The chain has TRBV7-8 and TRBJ2-7; a possible D gene is TRBD2 (6 bases). There are 14 residues in the CDR3. V lost 1 base and J lost 6, with 13 bases in between. CDR1 and CDR2 (germline): SGHVS, FQNEAQ. CDR3 loop: CASSLGGDRAEQYF. For the CDR3, the DNA is TGTGCCAGCAGCTTAGGGGGGGATCGGGCCGAGCAGTACTTC.

The chain links TRBV18 to TRBJ2-1; 15 bases are shared with TRBD2. CDR3 length: 18 amino acids. J lost 9 bases, V lost 0 bases, and 9 bases had no gene match. Germline values: CDR1 KGHSH, CDR2 LQKENI. The CDR3 DNA sequence: TGTGCCAGCTCACCACCGGGACTAGCGGGAGGCCAAGGGAGTGAGCAGTTCTTC. Translation gives CASSPPGLAGGQGSEQFF.

The chain links TRBV28 to TRBJ1-1, with 7 bases lining up with TRBD1. Germline CDR1 and CDR2: MDHEN and SYDVKM. After removal of 5 bases from V and 0 bases from J, the junction contained 3 bases not matched to a gene. This CDR3 region has 14 residues. DNA for the CDR3: TGTGCCAGCAGTCCCGGGACAGTGAACACTGAAGCTTTCTTT. As protein: CASSPGTVNTEAFF.